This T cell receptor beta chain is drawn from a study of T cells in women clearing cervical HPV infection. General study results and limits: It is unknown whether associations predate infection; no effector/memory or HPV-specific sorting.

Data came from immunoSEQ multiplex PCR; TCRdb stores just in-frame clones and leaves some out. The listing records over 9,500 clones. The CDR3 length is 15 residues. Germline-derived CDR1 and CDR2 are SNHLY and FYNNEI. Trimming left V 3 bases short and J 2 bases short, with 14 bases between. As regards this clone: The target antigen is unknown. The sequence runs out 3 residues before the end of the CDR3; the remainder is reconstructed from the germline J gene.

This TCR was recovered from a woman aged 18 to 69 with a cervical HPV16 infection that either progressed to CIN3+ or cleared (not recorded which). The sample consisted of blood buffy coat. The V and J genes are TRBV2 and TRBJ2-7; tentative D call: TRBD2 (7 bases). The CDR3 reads CASSEPRGGAYEQYF. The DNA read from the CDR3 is TGTGCCAGCAGTGAGCCCAGAGGGGGGGCCTACGAG.